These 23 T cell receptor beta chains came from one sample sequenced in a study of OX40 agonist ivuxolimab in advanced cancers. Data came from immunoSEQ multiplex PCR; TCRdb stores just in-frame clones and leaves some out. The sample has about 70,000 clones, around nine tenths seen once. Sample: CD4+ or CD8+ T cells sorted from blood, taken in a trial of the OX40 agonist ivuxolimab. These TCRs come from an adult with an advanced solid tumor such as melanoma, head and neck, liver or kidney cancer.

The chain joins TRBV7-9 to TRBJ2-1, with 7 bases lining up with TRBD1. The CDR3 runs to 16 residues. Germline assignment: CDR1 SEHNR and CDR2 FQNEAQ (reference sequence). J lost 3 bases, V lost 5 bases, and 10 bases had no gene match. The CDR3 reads CASSPLEGAYYNEQFF. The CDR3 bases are TGTGCCAGCAGCCCTCTTGAGGGGGCGTACTACAATGAGCAGTTCTTC.

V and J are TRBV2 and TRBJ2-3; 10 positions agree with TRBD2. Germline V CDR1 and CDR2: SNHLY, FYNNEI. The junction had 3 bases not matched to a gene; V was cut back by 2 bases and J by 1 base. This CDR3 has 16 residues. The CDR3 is CASSEPLAGGTDTQYF. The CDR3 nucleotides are TGTGCCAGCAGTGAACCCCTAGCGGGGGGCACAGATACGCAGTATTTT.

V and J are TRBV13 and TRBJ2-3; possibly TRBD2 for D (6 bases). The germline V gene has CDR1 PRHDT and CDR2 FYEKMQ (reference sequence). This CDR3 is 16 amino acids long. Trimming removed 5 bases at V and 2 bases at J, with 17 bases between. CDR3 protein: CASSSPGLASTDTQYF. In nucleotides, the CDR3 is TGTGCCAGCAGCAGTCCGGGACTCGCATCCACAGATACGCAGTATTTT.

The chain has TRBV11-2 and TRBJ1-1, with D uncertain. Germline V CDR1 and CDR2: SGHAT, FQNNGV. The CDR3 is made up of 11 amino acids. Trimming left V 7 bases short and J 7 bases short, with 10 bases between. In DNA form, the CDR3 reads TGTGCCAGCACTCTTCCGGATGAAGCTTTCTTT. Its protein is CASTLPDEAFF.

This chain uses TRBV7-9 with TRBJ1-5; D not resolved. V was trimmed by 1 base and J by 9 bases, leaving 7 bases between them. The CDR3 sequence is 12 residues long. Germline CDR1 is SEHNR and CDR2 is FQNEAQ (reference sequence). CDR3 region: CASSLGGWPQHF. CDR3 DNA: TGTGCCAGCAGCTTAGGCGGATGGCCCCAGCATTTT.

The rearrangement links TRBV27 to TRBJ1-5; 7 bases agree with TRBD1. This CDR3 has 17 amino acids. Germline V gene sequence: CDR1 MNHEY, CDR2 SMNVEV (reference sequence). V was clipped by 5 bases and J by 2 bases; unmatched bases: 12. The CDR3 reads CASSPLTGLSGNQPQHF. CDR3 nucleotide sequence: TGTGCCAGCAGTCCACTGACAGGGTTAAGTGGCAATCAGCCCCAGCATTTT.

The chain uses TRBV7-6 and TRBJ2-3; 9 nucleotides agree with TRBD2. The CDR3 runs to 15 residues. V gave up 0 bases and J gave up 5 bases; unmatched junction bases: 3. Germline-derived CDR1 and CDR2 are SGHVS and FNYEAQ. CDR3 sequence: CASSLASGGGDTQYF. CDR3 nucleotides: TGTGCCAGCAGCTTAGCTAGCGGGGGAGGAGATACGCAGTATTTT.

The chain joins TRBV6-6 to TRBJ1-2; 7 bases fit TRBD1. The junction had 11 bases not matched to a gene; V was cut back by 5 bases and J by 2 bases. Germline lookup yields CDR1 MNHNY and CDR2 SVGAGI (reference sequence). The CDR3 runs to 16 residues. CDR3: CASSRGQDSFNYGYTF. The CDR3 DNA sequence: TGTGCCAGCAGTCGCGGACAGGATTCTTTCAACTATGGCTACACCTTC.

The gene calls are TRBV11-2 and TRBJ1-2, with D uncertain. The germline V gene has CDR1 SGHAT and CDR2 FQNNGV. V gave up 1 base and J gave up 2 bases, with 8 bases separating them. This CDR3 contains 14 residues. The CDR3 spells CASSLGLGNYGYTF. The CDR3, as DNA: TGTGCCAGCAGCTTAGGACTGGGAAACTATGGCTACACCTTC.

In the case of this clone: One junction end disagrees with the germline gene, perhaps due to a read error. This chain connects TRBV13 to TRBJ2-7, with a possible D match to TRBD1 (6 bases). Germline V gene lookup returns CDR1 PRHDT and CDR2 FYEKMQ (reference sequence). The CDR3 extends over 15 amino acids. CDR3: CASSLGTLGSYEQYF. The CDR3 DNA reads TGTGCCAGCAGCCTAGGGACATTGGGGTCCTACGAGCAGTACTTC.

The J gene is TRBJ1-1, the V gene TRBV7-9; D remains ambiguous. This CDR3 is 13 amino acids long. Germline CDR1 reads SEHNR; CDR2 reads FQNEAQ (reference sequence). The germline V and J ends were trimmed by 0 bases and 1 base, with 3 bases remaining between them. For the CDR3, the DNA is TGTGCCAGCAGCTTAGCCGGGAACACTGAAGCTTTCTTT. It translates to CASSLAGNTEAFF.

CDR3 residues: CASSFAAGSYEQYF. The CDR3 bases are TGTGCCAGCAGCTTTGCTGCGGGGAGCTACGAGCAGTACTTC. The rearrangement links TRBV7-2 to TRBJ2-5; tentatively, D is TRBD2 (6 bases). The DNA end lines up better with TRBJ2-7; the J call may be wrong. The CDR3 contains 14 residues. From germline, CDR1 is SGHTA and CDR2 FQGNSA.

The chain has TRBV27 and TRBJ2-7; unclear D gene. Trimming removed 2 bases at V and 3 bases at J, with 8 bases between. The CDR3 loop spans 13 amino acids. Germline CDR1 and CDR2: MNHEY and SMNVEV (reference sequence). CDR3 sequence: CASSLTRYYEQYF. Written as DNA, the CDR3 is TGTGCCAGCAGTTTAACCAGGTACTACGAGCAGTACTTC.

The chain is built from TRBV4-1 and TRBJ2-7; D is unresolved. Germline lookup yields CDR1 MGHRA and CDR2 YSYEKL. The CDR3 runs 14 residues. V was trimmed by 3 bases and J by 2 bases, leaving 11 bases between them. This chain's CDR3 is CASSQRQAAYEQYF. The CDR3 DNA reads TGCGCCAGCAGCCAGAGGCAGGCCGCCTACGAGCAGTACTTC.

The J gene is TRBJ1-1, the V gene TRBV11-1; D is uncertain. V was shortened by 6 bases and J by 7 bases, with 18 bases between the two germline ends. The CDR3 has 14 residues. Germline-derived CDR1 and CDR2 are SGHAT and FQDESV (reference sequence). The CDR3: CASSSPASRHEAFF. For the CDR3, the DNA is TGTGCCAGCAGTTCCCCTGCGAGCCGTCATGAAGCTTTCTTT.

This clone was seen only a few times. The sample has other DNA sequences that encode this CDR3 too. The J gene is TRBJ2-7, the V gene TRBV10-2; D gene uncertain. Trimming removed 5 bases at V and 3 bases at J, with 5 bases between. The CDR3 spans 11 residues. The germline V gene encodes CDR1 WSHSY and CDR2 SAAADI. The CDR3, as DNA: TGCGCCAGCAGTCTCGACTACGAGCAGTACTTC. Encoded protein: CASSLDYEQYF.

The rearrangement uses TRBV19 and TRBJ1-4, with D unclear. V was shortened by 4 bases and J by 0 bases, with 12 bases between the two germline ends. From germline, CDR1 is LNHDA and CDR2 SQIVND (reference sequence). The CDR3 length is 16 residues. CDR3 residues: CASSRTSVSTNEKLFF. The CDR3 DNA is TGTGCCAGTAGTAGGACCAGTGTTTCAACTAATGAAAAACTGTTTTTT.

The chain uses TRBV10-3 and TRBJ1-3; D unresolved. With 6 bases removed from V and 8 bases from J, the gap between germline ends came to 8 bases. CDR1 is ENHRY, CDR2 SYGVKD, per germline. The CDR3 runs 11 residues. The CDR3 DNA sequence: TGTGCCATCAGGTTTGGGTACACCATATATTTT. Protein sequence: CAIRFGYTIYF.

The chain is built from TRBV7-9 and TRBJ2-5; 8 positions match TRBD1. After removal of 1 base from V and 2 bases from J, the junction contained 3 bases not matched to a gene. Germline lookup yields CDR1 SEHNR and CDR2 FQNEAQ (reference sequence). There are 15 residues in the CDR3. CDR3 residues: CASSLDRQGQETQYF. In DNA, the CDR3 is TGTGCCAGCAGCTTAGATAGACAGGGGCAAGAGACCCAGTACTTC.

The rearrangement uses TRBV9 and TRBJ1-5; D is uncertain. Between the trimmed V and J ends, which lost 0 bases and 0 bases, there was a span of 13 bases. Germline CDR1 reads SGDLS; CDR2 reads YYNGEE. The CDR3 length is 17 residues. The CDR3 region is CASSVEAGPYSNQPQHF. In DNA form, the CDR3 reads TGTGCCAGCAGCGTAGAGGCCGGACCGTATAGCAATCAGCCCCAGCATTTT.

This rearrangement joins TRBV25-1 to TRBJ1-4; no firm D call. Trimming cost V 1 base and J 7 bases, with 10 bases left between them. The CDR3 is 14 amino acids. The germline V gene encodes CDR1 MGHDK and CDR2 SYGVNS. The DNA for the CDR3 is TGTGCCAGCAGTGAATCCGGGTCGGGTGAAAAACTGTTTTTT. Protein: CASSESGSGEKLFF.

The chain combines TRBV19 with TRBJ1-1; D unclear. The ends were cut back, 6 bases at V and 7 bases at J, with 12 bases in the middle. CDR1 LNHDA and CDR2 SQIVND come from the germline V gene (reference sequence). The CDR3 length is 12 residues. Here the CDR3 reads CASRGGAVEAFF. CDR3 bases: TGTGCCAGTAGGGGCGGAGCAGTTGAAGCTTTCTTT.

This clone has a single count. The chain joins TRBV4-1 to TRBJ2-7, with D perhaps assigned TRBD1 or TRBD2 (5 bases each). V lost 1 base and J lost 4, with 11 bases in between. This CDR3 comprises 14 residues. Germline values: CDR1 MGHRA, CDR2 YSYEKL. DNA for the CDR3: TGCGCCAGCAGCCAAGGGGGGTCGCTATACGAGCAGTACTTC. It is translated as CASSQGGSLYEQYF.